The 24 T cell receptor beta chains in this list originate from one sample, sequenced in a study of blood T cell repertoires in COVID-19. Libraries were prepared by immunoSEQ multiplex PCR; TCRdb keeps only in-frame clonotypes and omits some of them. Found here are 150,000 to 200,000 clones, about 74% of them singletons; the top ten hold approximately 3%. The sample was peripheral blood. All receptors come from an elderly woman with acute or convalescent COVID-19.

The chain employs TRBV5-5 and TRBJ1-3; D uncertain. Germline V gives CDR1 SGHKS, CDR2 YYEKEE (reference sequence). V was shortened by 4 bases and J by 0 bases, with 14 bases between the two germline ends. The CDR3 runs to 16 residues. This chain's CDR3 is CASSAGLMASGNTIYF. The CDR3 bases are TGTGCCAGCAGCGCCGGACTGATGGCCTCTGGAAACACCATATATTTT. Full variable domain (outside the CDR3, taken from reference TRBV5-5 and TRBJ1-3): DAGVTQSPTHLIKTRGQQVTLRCSPISGHKSVSWYQQVLGQGPQFIFQYYEKEERGRGNFPDRFSARQFPNYSSELNVNALLLGDSALYLCASSAGLMASGNTIYFGEGSWLTVV.

V and J are TRBV4-2 and TRBJ2-3, with no clear D. The V and J ends lost 0 bases and 2 bases respectively, with 9 bases between them. The CDR3 loop spans 15 amino acids. CDR1 is LGHNA and CDR2 is YNFKEQ in the germline V gene. The CDR3 DNA reads as TGTGCCAGCAGCCAAGATTGGGCTGCCACAGATACGCAGTATTTT. Translation gives CASSQDWAATDTQYF.

This clone occurred once. The chain has TRBV30 and TRBJ2-2; no reliable D call. V lost 5 bases to trimming and J lost 7 bases, with 11 bases between them. From germline, CDR1 is GTSNPN and CDR2 SVGIG (reference sequence). The CDR3 has 12 residues. The CDR3 nucleotides are TGTGCCTGGTACACCGTGAACGGGGAGCTGTTTTTT. As protein: CAWYTVNGELFF.

The chain carries TRBV11-2 and TRBJ1-2; weak D call: TRBD1 (6 bases). The CDR3 is made up of 15 amino acids. Trimming stripped 5 bases from V and 2 bases from J, with 15 bases between. Germline V gene data show CDR1 as SGHAT and CDR2 as FQNNGV. The CDR3 loop is CASSPGIGGNYGYTF. The CDR3 nucleotides read TGTGCCAGCAGCCCGGGGATAGGGGGAAACTATGGCTACACCTTC.

The chain has TRBV9 and TRBJ1-1, with D unclear. The CDR3 length is 13 residues. CDR1 SGDLS and CDR2 YYNGEE come from the germline V gene. V was trimmed by 0 bases and J by 3 bases, leaving 6 bases between them. CDR3 loop: CASSVDLYTEAFF. The DNA for the CDR3 is TGTGCCAGCAGCGTAGATCTGTACACTGAAGCTTTCTTT.

This clone was counted once. The chain links TRBV19 to TRBJ1-1; D call uncertain. The CDR3 is 15 amino acids. Germline-derived CDR1 and CDR2 are LNHDA and SQIVND (reference sequence). V was shortened by 7 bases and J by 4 bases, with 19 bases between the two germline ends. The CDR3 is CASTTKRGALTEAFF. CDR3 nucleotides: TGTGCCAGTACCACAAAGCGGGGAGCTCTCACTGAAGCTTTCTTT.

The chain recombines TRBV18 with TRBJ1-1, with 7 bases that match TRBD1. Looked up from germline, CDR1 is KGHSH and CDR2 is LQKENI. The length of the CDR3 is 15 residues. Trimming cost V 5 bases and J 2 bases; bases outside gene matches: 8. The CDR3 loop is CASSTLQGFNTEAFF. CDR3 bases: TGTGCCAGCTCAACACTACAGGGGTTTAACACTGAAGCTTTCTTT.

V and J are TRBV30 and TRBJ2-2; 7 bases align to TRBD1. Germline-derived CDR1 and CDR2 are GTSNPN and SVGIG (reference sequence). V gave up 4 bases and J gave up 0 bases; unmatched junction bases: 2. The CDR3 contains 14 residues. The CDR3 DNA is TGTGCCTGGAACAGGGGCCCGAACACCGGGGAGCTGTTTTTT. Translating it yields CAWNRGPNTGELFF.

Many counts were recorded for this clone. Written as DNA, the CDR3 is TGTGCCAGCTGGCGGGAGGGTAGCACAGATACGCAGTATTTT. It specifies CASWREGSTDTQYF. The rearrangement joins TRBV2 to TRBJ2-3; 9 bases are a match to TRBD2. This CDR3 has 14 residues. Germline V lookup: CDR1 SNHLY, CDR2 FYNNEI. V gave up 8 bases and J gave up 0 bases; unmatched junction bases: 3.

This chain connects TRBV4-2 to TRBJ1-6; D not certain. V shed 0 bases and J shed 5 bases, with 11 bases lying between them. Germline V gene data show CDR1 as LGHNA and CDR2 as YNFKEQ. This CDR3 contains 16 residues. CDR3 coding DNA: TGTGCCAGCAGCCAAGAGTCTAGGAGGGATAATTCACCCCTCCACTTT. Its translation is CASSQESRRDNSPLHF.

This clone has just one count. The rearrangement links TRBV30 to TRBJ2-7, with TRBD1 identical over 9 bases. The CDR3 contains 14 residues. CDR1 and CDR2 (germline): GTSNPN, SVGIG (reference sequence). V lost 1 base and J lost 4; bases outside the gene matches: 5. The CDR3 coding sequence is TGTGCCTGGAGTGACAGGGGGCGGGGTTACGAGCAGTACTTC. Translation gives CAWSDRGRGYEQYF.

This clone has only a few counts. This chain uses TRBV14 with TRBJ2-7, with TRBD2 matching over 10 bases. With V trimmed by 4 bases and J by 9 bases, 9 bases remained unmatched. Looked up from germline, CDR1 is SGHDN and CDR2 is FVKESK. CDR3 length: 14 residues. Here the CDR3 reads CASSLWSGRAVQYF. In nucleotides, the CDR3 is TGTGCCAGCAGCCTCTGGAGCGGGAGGGCCGTGCAGTACTTC.

This chain links TRBV7-2 with TRBJ2-1, with D unclear. In germline, CDR1 is SGHTA, CDR2 FQGNSA. V was trimmed by 3 bases and J by 5 bases, leaving 8 bases between them. The CDR3 is 13 amino acids. The chain's CDR3 is CASSFGLNNEQFF. Here the CDR3 DNA reads TGTGCCAGCAGCTTCGGTCTCAACAATGAGCAGTTCTTC.

V and J are TRBV1 and TRBJ1-2; the DNA was not used to check the table's D call, TRBD1. TRBV1 is given as a pseudogene. The CDR3 loop spans 15 amino acids. The CDR3 sequence is CTSSLRTGTNYGYTF. DNA of the CDR3: TGCACCAGCAGCCTACGGACAGGGACTAACTATGGCTACACCTTC.

The J gene is TRBJ2-7, the V gene TRBV5-1, with 9 bases fitting TRBD2. The CDR3 runs 15 residues. Germline CDR1 SGHRS, CDR2 YFSETQ. The V gene end was trimmed by 0 bases and the J gene end by 2 bases; junction bases not matched to a gene: 3. CDR3 DNA: TGCGCCAGCAGCTTGGGGGCTAGCGGGACCTACGAGCAGTACTTC. Protein: CASSLGASGTYEQYF.

This clone was seen only a few times. The chain recombines TRBV27 with TRBJ2-3, with D unclear. The germline CDR1 and CDR2 sequences are MNHEY and SMNVEV (reference sequence). The CDR3 spans 13 residues. Trimming shortened V by 3 bases and J by 2 bases, and 6 bases separated the two germline ends. The CDR3 loop is CASSFTFTDTQYF. The CDR3, as DNA: TGTGCCAGCAGTTTCACTTTCACAGATACGCAGTATTTT.

V usage is TRBV5-1 and J usage is TRBJ2-7, with TRBD1 matching 7 bases. The V gene's germline CDR1 is SGHRS and CDR2 YFSETQ. J gave up 5 bases and V 3 bases, and 8 bases lay outside the gene matches. The CDR3 extends over 14 amino acids. CDR3 sequence: CASSSTGDVHEQYF. The CDR3 DNA sequence: TGCGCCAGCAGCTCTACAGGGGACGTCCACGAGCAGTACTTC.

The rearrangement joins TRBV19 to TRBJ2-5; 9 positions match TRBD2. This CDR3 region has 16 residues. V lost 6 bases and J lost 4; bases outside the gene matches: 12. CDR1 is LNHDA and CDR2 is SQIVND in the germline V gene (reference sequence). The CDR3, as DNA: TGTGCCAGTAGCCCTAGCACAGCGGGAGGCCGAGAGACCCAGTACTTC. It codes for CASSPSTAGGRETQYF.

This clone was detected once. The rearrangement links TRBV9 to TRBJ2-5; 11 positions agree with TRBD2. After removal of 0 bases from V and 4 bases from J, the junction contained 11 bases not matched to a gene. In germline, CDR1 is SGDLS, CDR2 YYNGEE. The CDR3 has 18 residues. In DNA, the CDR3 is TGTGCCAGCAGCGTAGGAGTGGGGACTAGCGGAGGGGGAGAGACCCAGTACTTC. Amino acids: CASSVGVGTSGGGETQYF.

The table lists this clone with a few counts. This rearrangement joins TRBV28 to TRBJ2-1, with 7 bases that match TRBD2. CDR3 length equals 15 residues. CDR1 is MDHEN and CDR2 is SYDVKM in the germline V gene. V shed 4 bases, J shed 1 base, and the junction held 4 bases outside the gene matches. The chain's CDR3 is CASSSGRYSYNEQFF. CDR3 sequence (DNA): TGTGCCAGCAGTTCCGGGAGGTATTCCTACAATGAGCAGTTCTTC. Complete variable domain (other parts from reference TRBV28 and TRBJ2-1): DVKVTQSSRYLVKRTGEKVFLECVQDMDHENMFWYRQDPGLGLRLIYFSYDVKMKEKGDIPEGYSVSREKKERFSLILESASTNQTSMYLCASSSGRYSYNEQFFGPGTRLTVL.

This clone was recorded many times. The rearrangement links TRBV14 to TRBJ2-4; no firm D call. This CDR3 spans 14 amino acids. CDR1 SGHDN and CDR2 FVKESK come from the germline V gene. Trimming shortened V by 1 base and J by 11 bases, and 15 bases separated the two germline ends. The CDR3 DNA sequence: TGTGCCAGCAGCCAAGGGGCCAGATCAATTGTTCAGTACTTC. Amino acid sequence: CASSQGARSIVQYF.

This chain uses TRBV6-1 with TRBJ1-1, with TRBD1 identical over 12 bases. V shed 0 bases, J shed 10 bases, and the junction held 3 bases outside the gene matches. This CDR3 is 14 amino acids long. The germline CDR1 and CDR2 sequences are MNHNS and SASEGT. The CDR3 bases are TGTGCCAGCAGTGAAGCGCGGGACAGGGGGCGAGCTTTCTTT. It translates to CASSEARDRGRAFF.

The chain is built from TRBV18 and TRBJ2-2; 7 positions agree with TRBD1. The V and J ends lost 4 bases and 3 bases, in that order; junction bases with no gene match: 2. The CDR3 totals 14 residues. CDR1 is KGHSH, CDR2 LQKENI, per germline. CDR3 bases: TGTGCCAGCTCACAGCAGGGGGACACCGGGGAGCTGTTTTTT. It is translated as CASSQQGDTGELFF.

The V and J genes are TRBV10-3 and TRBJ2-3; TRBD2 agrees at 10 bases. The CDR3 contains 18 residues. V dropped 2 bases and J dropped 5; count of bases not matched to a gene: 13. Germline CDR1 and CDR2: ENHRY and SYGVKD. Here the CDR3 DNA reads TGTGCCATCAGTGAGAACCCCAAACTAGCGGGACAACAAGATACGCAGTATTTT. It is translated as CAISENPKLAGQQDTQYF.